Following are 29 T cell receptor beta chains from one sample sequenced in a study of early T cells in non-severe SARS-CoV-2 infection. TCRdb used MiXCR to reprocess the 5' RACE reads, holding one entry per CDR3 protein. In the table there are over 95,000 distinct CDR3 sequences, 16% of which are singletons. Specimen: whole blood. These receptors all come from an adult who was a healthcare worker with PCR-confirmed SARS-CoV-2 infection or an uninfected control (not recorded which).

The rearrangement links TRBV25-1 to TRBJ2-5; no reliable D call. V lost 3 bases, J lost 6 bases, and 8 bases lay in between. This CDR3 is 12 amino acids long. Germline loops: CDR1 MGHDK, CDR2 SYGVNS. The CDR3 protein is CASSDLGQTQYF. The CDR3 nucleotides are TGTGCCAGCAGTGACCTAGGACAGACCCAGTACTTC. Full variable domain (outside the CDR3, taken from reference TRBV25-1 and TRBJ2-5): EADIYQTPRYLVIGTGKKITLECSQTMGHDKMYWYQQDPGMELHLIHYSYGVNSTEKGDLSSESTVSRIRTEHFPLTLESARPSHTSQYLCASSDLGQTQYFGPGTRLLVL.

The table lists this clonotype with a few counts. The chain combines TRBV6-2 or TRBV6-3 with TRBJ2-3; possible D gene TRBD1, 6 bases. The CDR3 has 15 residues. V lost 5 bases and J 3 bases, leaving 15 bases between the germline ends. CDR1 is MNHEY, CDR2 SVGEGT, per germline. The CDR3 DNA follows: TGTGCCAGCAGTCCCCGGACAGTGGATACAGATACGCAGTATTTT. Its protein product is CASSPRTVDTDTQYF.

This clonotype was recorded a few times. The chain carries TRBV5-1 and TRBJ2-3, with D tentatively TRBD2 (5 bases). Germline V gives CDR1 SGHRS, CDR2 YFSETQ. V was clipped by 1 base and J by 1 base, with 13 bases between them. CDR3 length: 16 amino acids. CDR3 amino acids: CASSLMDSRRTDTQYF. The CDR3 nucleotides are TGCGCCAGCAGCTTGATGGACTCGCGACGCACAGATACGCAGTATTTT.

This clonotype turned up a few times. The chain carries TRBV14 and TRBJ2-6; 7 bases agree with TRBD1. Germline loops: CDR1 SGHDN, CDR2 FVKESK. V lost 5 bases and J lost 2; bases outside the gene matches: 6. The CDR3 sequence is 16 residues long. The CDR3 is CASSRIQGTGANVLTF. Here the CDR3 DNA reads TGTGCCAGCAGCAGAATACAGGGGACTGGGGCCAACGTCCTGACTTTC.

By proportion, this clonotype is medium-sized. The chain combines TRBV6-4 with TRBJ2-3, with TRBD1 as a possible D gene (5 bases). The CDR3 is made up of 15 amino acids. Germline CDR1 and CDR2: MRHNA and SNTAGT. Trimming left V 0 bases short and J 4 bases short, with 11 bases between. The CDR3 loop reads CASSDSSQGADTQYF. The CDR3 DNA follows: TGTGCCAGCAGTGACTCCAGCCAGGGCGCAGATACGCAGTATTTT.

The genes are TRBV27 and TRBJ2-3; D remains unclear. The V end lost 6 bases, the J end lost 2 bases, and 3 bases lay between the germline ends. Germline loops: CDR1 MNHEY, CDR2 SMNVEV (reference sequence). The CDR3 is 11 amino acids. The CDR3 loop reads CASRVTDTQYF. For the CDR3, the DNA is TGTGCCAGCAGAGTCACAGATACGCAGTATTTT.

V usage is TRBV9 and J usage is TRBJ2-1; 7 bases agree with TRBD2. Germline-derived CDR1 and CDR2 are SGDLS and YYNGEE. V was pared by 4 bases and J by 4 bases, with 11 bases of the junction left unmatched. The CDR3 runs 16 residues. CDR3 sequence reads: CASSKPRGTSYNEQFF. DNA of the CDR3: TGTGCCAGCAGCAAACCGCGGGGGACCTCTTACAATGAGCAGTTCTTC.

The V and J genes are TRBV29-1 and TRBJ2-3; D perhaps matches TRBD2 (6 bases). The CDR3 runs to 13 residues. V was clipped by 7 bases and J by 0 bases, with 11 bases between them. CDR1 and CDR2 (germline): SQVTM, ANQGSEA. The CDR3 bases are TGCAGCGCAAGGCGGGGTAGCACAGATACGCAGTATTTT. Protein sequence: CSARRGSTDTQYF.

In DNA form, the CDR3 reads TGTGCCAGCACCGTGACTAGCGGGAGGATAAAAGACACCGGGGAGCTGTTTTTT. Its translation: CASTVTSGRIKDTGELFF. The chain joins TRBV5-6 to TRBJ2-2; 13 bases match TRBD2. CDR1 and CDR2 (germline): SGHDT, YYEEEE. The ends lost 6 bases at V and 3 bases at J; junction bases unmatched: 11. The CDR3 runs 18 residues.

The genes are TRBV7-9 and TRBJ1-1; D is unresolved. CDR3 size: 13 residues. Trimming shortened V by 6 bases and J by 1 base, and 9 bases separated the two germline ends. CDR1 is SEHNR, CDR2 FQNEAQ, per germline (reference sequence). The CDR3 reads CASSDMQNTEAFF. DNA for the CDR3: TGTGCCAGCAGTGACATGCAGAACACTGAAGCTTTCTTT. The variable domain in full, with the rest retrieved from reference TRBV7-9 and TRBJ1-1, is DTGVSQNPRHKITKRGQNVTFRCDPISEHNRLYWYRQTLGQGPEFLTYFQNEAQLEKSRLLSDRFSAERPKGSFSTLEIQRTEQGDSAMYLCASSDMQNTEAFFGQGTRLTVV.

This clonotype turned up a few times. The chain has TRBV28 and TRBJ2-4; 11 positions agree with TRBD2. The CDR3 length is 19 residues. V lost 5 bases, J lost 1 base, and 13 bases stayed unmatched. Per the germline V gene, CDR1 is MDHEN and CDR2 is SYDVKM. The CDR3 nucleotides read TGTGCCAGCAGTCTTCGACTAGCGGGGTATGCCTCGGCCAAAAACATTCAGTACTTC. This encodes CASSLRLAGYASAKNIQYF.

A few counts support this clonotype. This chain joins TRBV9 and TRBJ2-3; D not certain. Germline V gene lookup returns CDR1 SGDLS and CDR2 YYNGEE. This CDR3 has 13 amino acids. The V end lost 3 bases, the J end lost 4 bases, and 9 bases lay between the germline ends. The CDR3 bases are TGTGCCAGCAGCGGGGGTTTGGCAGATACGCAGTATTTT. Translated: CASSGGLADTQYF.

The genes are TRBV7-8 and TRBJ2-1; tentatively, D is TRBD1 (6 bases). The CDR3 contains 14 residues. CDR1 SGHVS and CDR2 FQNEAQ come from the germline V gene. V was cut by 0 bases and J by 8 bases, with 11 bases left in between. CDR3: CASSLARNRDEQFF. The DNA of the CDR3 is TGTGCCAGCAGCTTAGCGCGTAACAGGGATGAGCAGTTCTTC.

In nucleotides, the CDR3 is TGTGCCAGCAGCCCCCTTAGCTCCTACAATGAGCAGTTCTTC. This codes for CASSPLSSYNEQFF. The V and J genes are TRBV11-2 and TRBJ2-1; D not resolved. This CDR3 region has 14 residues. Trimming left V 5 bases short and J 0 bases short, with 8 bases between. Germline CDR1 SGHAT, CDR2 FQNNGV.

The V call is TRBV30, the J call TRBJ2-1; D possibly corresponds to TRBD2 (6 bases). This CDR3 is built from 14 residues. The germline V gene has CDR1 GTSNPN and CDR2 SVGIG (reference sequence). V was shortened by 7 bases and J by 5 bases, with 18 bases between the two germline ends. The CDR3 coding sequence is TGTGCCTCCACGTACCTAGCGTCGAACAATGAGCAGTTCTTC. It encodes CASTYLASNNEQFF.

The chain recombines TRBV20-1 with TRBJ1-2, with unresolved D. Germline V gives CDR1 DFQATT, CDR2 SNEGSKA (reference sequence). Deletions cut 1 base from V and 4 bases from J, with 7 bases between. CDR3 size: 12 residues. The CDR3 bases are TGCAGTGCTAGAGTAAGCGGCTATGGCTACACCTTC. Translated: CSARVSGYGYTF.

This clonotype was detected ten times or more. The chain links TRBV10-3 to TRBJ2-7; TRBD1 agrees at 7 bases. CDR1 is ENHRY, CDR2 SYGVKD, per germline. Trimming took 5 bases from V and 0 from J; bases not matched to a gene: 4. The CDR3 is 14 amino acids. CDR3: CAISSGQFSYEQYF. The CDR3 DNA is TGTGCCATCAGTTCGGGACAGTTCTCCTACGAGCAGTACTTC.

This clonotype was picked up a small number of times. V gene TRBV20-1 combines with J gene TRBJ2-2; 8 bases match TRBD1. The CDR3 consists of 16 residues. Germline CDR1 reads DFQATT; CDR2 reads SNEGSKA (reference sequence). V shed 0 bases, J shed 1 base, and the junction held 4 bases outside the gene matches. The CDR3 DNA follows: TGCAGTGCTAGAGAGGCGGGGACAGGGAACACCGGGGAGCTGTTTTTT. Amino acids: CSAREAGTGNTGELFF.

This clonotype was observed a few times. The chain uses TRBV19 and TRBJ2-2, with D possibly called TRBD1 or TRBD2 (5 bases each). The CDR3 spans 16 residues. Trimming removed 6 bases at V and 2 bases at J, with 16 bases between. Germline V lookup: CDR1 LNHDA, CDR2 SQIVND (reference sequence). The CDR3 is CASSTGRQVNTGELFF. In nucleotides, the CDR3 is TGTGCCAGTAGCACGGGACGGCAAGTAAACACCGGGGAGCTGTTTTTT.

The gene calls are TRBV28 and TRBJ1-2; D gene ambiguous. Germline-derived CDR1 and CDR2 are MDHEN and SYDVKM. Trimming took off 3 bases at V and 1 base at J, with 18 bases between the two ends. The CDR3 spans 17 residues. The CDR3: CASSFPSNSKGNYGYTF. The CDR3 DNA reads TGTGCCAGCAGTTTCCCCTCTAATTCAAAGGGTAACTATGGCTACACCTTC.

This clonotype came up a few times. The CDR3 sequence is CSAPNPKGSNTEAFF. DNA of the CDR3: TGCAGTGCACCCAATCCGAAGGGTTCGAACACTGAAGCTTTCTTT. V and J are TRBV20-1 and TRBJ1-1; D gene unclear. V was trimmed by 6 bases and J by 1 base, leaving 18 bases between them. In germline, CDR1 is DFQATT, CDR2 SNEGSKA (reference sequence). The CDR3 has 15 amino acids.

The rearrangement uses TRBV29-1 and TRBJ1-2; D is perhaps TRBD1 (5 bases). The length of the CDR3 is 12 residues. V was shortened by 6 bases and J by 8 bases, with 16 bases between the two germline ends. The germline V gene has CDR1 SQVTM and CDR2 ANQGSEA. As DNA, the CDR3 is TGCAGCGTGGGACCGACAGTTAGAGGCTACACCTTC. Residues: CSVGPTVRGYTF.

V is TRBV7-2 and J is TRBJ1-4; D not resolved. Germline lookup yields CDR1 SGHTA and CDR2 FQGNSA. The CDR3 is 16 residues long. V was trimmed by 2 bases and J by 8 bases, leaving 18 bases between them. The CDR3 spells CASSLFYSALTEKLFF. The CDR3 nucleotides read TGTGCCAGCAGCTTATTTTATTCCGCCTTAACCGAAAAACTGTTTTTT.

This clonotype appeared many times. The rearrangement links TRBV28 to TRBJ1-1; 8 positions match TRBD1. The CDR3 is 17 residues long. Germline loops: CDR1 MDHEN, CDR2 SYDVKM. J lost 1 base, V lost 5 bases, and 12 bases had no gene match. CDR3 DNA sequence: TGTGCCAGCAGTCCTCCGGGACAGGAAGGGTGGAACACTGAAGCTTTCTTT. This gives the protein CASSPPGQEGWNTEAFF.

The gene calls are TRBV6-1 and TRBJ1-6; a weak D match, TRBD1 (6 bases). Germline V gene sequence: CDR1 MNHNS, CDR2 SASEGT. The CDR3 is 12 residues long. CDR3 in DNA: TGTGCAGGGGGAGCGGTTAATTCACCCCTCCACTTT. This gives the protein CAGGAVNSPLHF.

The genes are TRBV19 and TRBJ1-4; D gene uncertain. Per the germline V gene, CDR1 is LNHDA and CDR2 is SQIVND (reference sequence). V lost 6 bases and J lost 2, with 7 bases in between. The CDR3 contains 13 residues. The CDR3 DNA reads TGTGCCAGTAGATGGACTACTAATGAAAAACTGTTTTTT. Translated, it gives CASRWTTNEKLFF.

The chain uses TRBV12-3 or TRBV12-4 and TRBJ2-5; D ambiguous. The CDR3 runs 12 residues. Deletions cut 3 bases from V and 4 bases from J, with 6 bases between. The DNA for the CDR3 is TGTGCCAGCAGTTTTATCCGAGAGACCCAGTACTTC. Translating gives CASSFIRETQYF.

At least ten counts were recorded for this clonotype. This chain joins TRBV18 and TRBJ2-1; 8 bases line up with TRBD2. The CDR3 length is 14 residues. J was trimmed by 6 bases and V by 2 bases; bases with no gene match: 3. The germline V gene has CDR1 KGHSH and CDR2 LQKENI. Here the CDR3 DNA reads TGTGCCAGCTCACCAGGACTAGCAAGCAATGAGCAGTTCTTC. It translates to CASSPGLASNEQFF.

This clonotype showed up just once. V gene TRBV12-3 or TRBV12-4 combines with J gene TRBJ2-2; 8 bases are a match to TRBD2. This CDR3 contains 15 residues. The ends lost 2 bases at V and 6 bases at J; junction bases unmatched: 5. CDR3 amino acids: CASSLSPGGSGELFF. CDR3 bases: TGTGCCAGCAGTTTATCCCCGGGGGGGTCCGGGGAGCTGTTTTTT.